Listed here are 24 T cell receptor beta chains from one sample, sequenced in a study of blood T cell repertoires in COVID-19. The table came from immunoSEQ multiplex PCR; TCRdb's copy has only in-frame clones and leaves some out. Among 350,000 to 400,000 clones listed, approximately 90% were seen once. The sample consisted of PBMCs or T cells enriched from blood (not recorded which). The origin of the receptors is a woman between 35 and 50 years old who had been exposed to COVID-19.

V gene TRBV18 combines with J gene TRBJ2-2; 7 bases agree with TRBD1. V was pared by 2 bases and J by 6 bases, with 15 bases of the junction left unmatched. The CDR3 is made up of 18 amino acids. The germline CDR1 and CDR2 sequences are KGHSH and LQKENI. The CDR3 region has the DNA TGTGCCAGCTCACCATTGGGCCGACAGGGAGTACTAGCCGGGGAGCTGTTTTTT. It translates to CASSPLGRQGVLAGELFF. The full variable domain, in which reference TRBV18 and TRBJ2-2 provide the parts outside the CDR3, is NAGVMQNPRHLVRRRGQEARLRCSPMKGHSHVYWYRQLPEEGLKFMVYLQKENIIDESGMPKERFSAEFPKEGPSILRIQQVVRGDSAAYFCASSPLGRQGVLAGELFFGEGSRLTVL.

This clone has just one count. The CDR3 is CASSLNGQPQHF. The CDR3 DNA is TGCGCCAGCAGCTTGAACGGTCAGCCCCAGCATTTT. This chain connects TRBV5-1 to TRBJ1-5; D uncertain. The CDR3 contains 12 residues. Germline V CDR1 and CDR2: SGHRS, YFSETQ. V was cut by 1 base and J by 6 bases, with 5 bases left in between.

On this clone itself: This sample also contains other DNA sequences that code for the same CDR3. In DNA form, the CDR3 reads TGTGCCAGTAGTATCCAGGGGGCAGGTCAGCCCCAGCATTTT. Its protein product is CASSIQGAGQPQHF. This chain joins TRBV19 and TRBJ1-5, with 8 bases that match TRBD1. Germline loops: CDR1 LNHDA, CDR2 SQIVND (reference sequence). This CDR3 is built from 14 residues. Trimming took 3 bases from V and 6 from J; bases not matched to a gene: 4. The variable domain in full, completed from reference TRBV19 and TRBJ1-5, reads DGGITQSPKYLFRKEGQNVTLSCEQNLNHDAMYWYRQDPGQGLRLIYYSQIVNDFQKGDIAEGYSVSREKKESFPLTVTSAQKNPTAFYLCASSIQGAGQPQHFGDGTRLSIL.

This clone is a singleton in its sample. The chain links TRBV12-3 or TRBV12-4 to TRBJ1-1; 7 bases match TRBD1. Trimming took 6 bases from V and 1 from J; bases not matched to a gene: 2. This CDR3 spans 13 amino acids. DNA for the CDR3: TGTGCCAGCAGGCCAGGGGGGAACACTGAAGCTTTCTTT. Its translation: CASRPGGNTEAFF.

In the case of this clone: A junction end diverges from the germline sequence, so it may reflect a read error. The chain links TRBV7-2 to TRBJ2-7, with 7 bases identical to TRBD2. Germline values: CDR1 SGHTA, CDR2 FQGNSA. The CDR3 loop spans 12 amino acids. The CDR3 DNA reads TGTGCCAGCAGCTTAAGGGCAGGGACTATAAACTTC. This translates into CASSLRAGTINF. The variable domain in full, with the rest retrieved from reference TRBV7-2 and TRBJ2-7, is GAGVSQSPSNKVTEKGKDVELRCDPISGHTALYWYRQSLGQGLEFLIYFQGNSAPDKSGLPSDRFSAERTGGSVSTLTIQRTQQEDSAVYLCASSLRAGTINFGPGTRLTVT.

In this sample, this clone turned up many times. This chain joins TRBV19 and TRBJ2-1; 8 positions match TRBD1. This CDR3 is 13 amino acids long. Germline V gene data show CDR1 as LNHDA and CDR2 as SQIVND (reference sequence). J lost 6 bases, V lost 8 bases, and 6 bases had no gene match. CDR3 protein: CASSTGVANEQFF. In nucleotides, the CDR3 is TGTGCCAGTTCGACAGGGGTGGCCAATGAGCAGTTCTTC. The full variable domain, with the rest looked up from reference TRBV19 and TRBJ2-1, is DGGITQSPKYLFRKEGQNVTLSCEQNLNHDAMYWYRQDPGQGLRLIYYSQIVNDFQKGDIAEGYSVSREKKESFPLTVTSAQKNPTAFYLCASSTGVANEQFFGPGTRLTVL.

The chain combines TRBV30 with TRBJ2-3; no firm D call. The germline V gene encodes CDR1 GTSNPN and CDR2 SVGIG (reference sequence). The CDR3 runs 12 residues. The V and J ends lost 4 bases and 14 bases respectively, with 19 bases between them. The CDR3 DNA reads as TGTGCCTGGACCCCGACTCCTGCCGCGTGGTATTTT. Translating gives CAWTPTPAAWYF.

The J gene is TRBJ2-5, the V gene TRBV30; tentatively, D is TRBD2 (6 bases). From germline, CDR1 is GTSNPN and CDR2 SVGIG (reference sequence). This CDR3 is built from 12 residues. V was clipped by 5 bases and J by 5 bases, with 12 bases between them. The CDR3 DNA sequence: TGTGCCTGGCGAGGCGGGGTGGAGACCCAGTACTTC. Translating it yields CAWRGGVETQYF.

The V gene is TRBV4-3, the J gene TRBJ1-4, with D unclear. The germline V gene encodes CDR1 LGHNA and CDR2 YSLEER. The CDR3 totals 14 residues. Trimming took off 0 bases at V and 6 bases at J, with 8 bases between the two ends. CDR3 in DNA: TGCGCCAGCAGCCAAGACGGGGATGATGAAAAACTGTTTTTT. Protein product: CASSQDGDDEKLFF.

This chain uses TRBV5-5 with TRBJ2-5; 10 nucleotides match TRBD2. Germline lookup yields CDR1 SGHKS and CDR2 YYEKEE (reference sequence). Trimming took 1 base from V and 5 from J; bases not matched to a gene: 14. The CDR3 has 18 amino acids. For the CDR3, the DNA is TGTGCCAGCAGCTTGTCTCGGGGTACTAGCGGGATGGTGGAGACCCAGTACTTC. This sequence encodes CASSLSRGTSGMVETQYF.

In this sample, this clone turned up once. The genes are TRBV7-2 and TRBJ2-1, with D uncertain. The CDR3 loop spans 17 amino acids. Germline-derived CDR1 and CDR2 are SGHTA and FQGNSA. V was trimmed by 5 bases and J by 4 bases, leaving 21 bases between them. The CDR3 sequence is CASSRKSYEASYNEQFF. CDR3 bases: TGTGCCAGCAGCCGGAAAAGCTATGAGGCATCGTACAATGAGCAGTTCTTC.

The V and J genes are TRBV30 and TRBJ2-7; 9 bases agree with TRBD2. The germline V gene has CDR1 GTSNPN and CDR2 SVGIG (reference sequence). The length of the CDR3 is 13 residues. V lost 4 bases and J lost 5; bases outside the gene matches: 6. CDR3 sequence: CAWKARGGDEQYF. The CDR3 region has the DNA TGTGCCTGGAAGGCGCGGGGGGGAGACGAGCAGTACTTC.

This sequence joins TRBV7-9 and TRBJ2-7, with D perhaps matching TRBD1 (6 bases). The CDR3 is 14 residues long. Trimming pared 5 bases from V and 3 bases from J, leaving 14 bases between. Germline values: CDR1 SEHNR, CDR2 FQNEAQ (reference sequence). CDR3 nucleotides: TGTGCCAGCAGCCCTGAAGGGGGTGGCTACGAGCAGTACTTC. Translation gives CASSPEGGGYEQYF.

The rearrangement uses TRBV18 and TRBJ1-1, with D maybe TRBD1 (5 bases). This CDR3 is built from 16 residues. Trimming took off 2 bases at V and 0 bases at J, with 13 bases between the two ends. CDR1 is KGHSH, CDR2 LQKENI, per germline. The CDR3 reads CASSPGAEWMNTEAFF. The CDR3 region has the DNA TGTGCCAGCTCACCAGGGGCAGAATGGATGAACACTGAAGCTTTCTTT. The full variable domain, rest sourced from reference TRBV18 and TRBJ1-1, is NAGVMQNPRHLVRRRGQEARLRCSPMKGHSHVYWYRQLPEEGLKFMVYLQKENIIDESGMPKERFSAEFPKEGPSILRIQQVVRGDSAAYFCASSPGAEWMNTEAFFGQGTRLTVV.

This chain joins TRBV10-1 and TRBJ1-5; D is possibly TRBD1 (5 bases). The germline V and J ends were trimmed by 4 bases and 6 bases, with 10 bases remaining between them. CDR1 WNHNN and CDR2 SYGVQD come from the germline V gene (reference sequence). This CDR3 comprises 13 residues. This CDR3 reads CASSAGYSQPQHF. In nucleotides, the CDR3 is TGCGCCAGCAGTGCAGGGTATAGTCAGCCCCAGCATTTT.

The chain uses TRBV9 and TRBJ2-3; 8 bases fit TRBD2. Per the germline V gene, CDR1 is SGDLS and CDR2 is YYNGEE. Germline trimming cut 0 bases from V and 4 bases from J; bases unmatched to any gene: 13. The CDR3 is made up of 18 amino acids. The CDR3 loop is CASSVARGGLVGADTQYF. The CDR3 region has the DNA TGTGCCAGCAGCGTAGCCCGGGGGGGACTAGTCGGCGCAGATACGCAGTATTTT.

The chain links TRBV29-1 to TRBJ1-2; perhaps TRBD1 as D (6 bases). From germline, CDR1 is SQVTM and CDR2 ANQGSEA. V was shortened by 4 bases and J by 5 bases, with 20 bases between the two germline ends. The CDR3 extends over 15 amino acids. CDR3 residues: CSVVYYSLQGYGYTF. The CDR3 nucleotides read TGCAGCGTTGTCTACTACAGCCTACAGGGTTATGGCTACACCTTC.

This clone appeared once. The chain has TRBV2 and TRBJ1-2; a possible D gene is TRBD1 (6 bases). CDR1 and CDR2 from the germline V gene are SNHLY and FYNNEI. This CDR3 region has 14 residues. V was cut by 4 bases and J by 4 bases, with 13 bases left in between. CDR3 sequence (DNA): TGTGCCAGCAGTGCCGGACAGACGATCTATGGCTACACCTTC. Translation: CASSAGQTIYGYTF.

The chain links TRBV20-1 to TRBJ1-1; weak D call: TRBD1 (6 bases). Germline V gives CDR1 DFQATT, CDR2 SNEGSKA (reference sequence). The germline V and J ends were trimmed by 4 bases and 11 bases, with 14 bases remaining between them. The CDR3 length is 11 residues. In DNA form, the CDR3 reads TGCAGTGCTAAGACACAGGGTAGCGCTTTCTTT. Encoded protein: CSAKTQGSAFF.

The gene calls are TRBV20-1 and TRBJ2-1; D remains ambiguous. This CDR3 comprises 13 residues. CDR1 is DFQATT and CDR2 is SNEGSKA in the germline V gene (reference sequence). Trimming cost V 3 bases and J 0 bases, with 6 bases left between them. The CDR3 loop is CSASGSSYNEQFF. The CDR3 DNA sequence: TGCAGTGCTAGTGGTAGCTCCTACAATGAGCAGTTCTTC.

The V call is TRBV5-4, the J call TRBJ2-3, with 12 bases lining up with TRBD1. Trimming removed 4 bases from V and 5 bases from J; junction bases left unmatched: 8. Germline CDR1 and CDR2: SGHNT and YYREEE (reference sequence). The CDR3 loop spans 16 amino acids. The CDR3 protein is CASSPGTGGFGDTQYF. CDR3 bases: TGTGCCAGCAGCCCGGGGACAGGGGGCTTTGGAGATACGCAGTATTTT.

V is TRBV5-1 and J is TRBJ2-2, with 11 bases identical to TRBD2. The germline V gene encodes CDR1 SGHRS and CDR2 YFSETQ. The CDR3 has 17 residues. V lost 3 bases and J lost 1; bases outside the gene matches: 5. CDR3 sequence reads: CASSSTLAGGNTGELFF. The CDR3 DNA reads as TGCGCCAGCAGCTCTACGCTAGCGGGGGGGAACACCGGGGAGCTGTTTTTT.

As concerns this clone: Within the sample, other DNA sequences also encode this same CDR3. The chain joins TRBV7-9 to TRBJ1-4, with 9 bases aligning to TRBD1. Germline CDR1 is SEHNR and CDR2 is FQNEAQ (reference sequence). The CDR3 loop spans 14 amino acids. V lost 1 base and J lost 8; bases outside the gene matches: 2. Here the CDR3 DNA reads TGTGCCAGCAGCTTAGGGACAGGGGTGGAAAAACTGTTTTTT. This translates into CASSLGTGVEKLFF.

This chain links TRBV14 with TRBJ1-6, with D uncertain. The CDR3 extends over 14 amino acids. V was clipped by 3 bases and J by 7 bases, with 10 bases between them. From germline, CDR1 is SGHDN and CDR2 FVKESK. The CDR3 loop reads CASSHQRPNSPLHF. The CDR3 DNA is TGTGCCAGCAGCCATCAGAGGCCCAATTCACCCCTCCACTTT.